This T cell receptor (beta chain) emerged from a study of T cells after yellow fever vaccination. This clonotype was detected a few times. MiXCR, run by TCRdb on the 5' RACE reads, gives a single entry per CDR3 protein. Among under 550,000 distinct CDR3 sequences listed, 21% were seen once. CDR1 is SGHTA and CDR2 is FQGTGA in the germline V gene. The ends lost 5 bases at V and 4 bases at J; junction bases unmatched: 4. The CDR3 contains 13 residues. Specimen: PBMCs, collected approximately 22 days after the first yellow fever vaccination. The source is a man between 18 and 35 years old who received the YFV17D yellow fever vaccine. The chain links TRBV7-3 to TRBJ1-2, with 7 bases lining up with TRBD1. Written as DNA, the CDR3 is TGTGCCAGCAGCACCGGGACAGCCTATGGCTACACCTTC. Translating it yields CASSTGTAYGYTF.